These T cell receptor beta chains were read from a single sample in a study of beta chain features in type 1 diabetes. Here immunoSEQ multiplex PCR was the method, and the copy in TCRdb shows in-frame clones only, minus some. Of under 250,000 clones listed, under 13% were seen once; the top ten hold 1% to 1.5%. Material for sequencing was central memory CD4+ T cells from blood. All receptors come from a young man in good health. Each CDR3 is given with its conserved first and last residue. D genes are given only for firm matches. A row's size may be missing; if present it is once, few, many or a size class.

v_gene,j_gene,d_gene,abundance,CDR3nt,CDR3aa
TRBV6-1,TRBJ2-7,NA,few,TGTGCCAGCAGTGAACCGGGACGGAGCTCCTACGAGCAGTACTTC,CASSEPGRSSYEQYF
TRBV5-1,TRBJ2-1,TRBD1,NA,TGCGCCAGCAGCTTGAACGGGCAGGGACAGTACAATGAGCAGTTCTTC,CASSLNGQGQYNEQFF
TRBV2,TRBJ1-2,NA,few,TGTGCCAGCAAGGCGGACAGTTATGGCTACACCTTC,CASKADSYGYTF
TRBV27,TRBJ2-7,TRBD1,few,TGTGCCAGCAGTCTACAGGGGAAGAGTTACGAGCAGTACTTC,CASSLQGKSYEQYF
TRBV7-9,TRBJ2-7,NA,NA,TGTGCCAGCAGCTTAAATTGGGGTCCTCCAGAGGGCTACGAGCAGTACTTC,CASSLNWGPPEGYEQYF
TRBV7-6,TRBJ2-1,NA,few,TGTGCCAGCAGCTTAGAGCCGGGGCTCAATGAGCAGTTCTTC,CASSLEPGLNEQFF
TRBV4-1,TRBJ2-1,NA,many,TGCGCCAGCAGCCAAGATCTCCCCACTGCTCGGGATGAGCAGTTCTTC,CASSQDLPTARDEQFF
TRBV7-3,TRBJ2-7,TRBD1,NA,TGTGCCAGCAGCTCGGGACAGGGAAATACCTACGAGCAGTACTTC,CASSSGQGNTYEQYF
TRBV29-1,TRBJ1-3,NA,NA,TGCAGCGGACAGGTTAGCTCTGGAAACACCATATATTTT,CSGQVSSGNTIYF
TRBV27,TRBJ2-4,NA,few,TGTGCCAGCAGTTTATCGGCAGGGCTAGCCAAAAACATTCAGTACTTC,CASSLSAGLAKNIQYF
TRBV7-2,TRBJ1-2,TRBD1,NA,TGTGCCAGCAGCTTAGGGAGTCCCGGGACAGGGGATGGCTACACCTTC,CASSLGSPGTGDGYTF
TRBV4-2,TRBJ2-3,TRBD1,few,TGTGCCAGCAGCCGACAGGGGAGCACAGATACGCAGTATTTT,CASSRQGSTDTQYF
TRBV30,TRBJ2-3,NA,NA,TGTGCCTGGGTCGATTTGACGCGTGGCACTAGCACAGATACGCAGTATTTT,CAWVDLTRGTSTDTQYF
TRBV11-2,TRBJ2-1,TRBD2,NA,TGTGCCAGCAGCTTGAGGCCACTAGGGACTAGCGGGAAACTAAATGAGCAGTTCTTC,CASSLRPLGTSGKLNEQFF
TRBV6-1,TRBJ2-5,NA,few,TGTGCCAGCAGTCCCAGACGGGGCCAAGAGACCCAGTACTTC,CASSPRRGQETQYF
TRBV6-6,TRBJ1-1,NA,NA,TGTGCCAGCAGTTTTGGCGGGCACACTGAAGCTTTCTTT,CASSFGGHTEAFF
TRBV9,TRBJ2-2,NA,NA,TGTGCCAGCACCCGATCCCCGGACACCGGGGAGCTGTTTTTT,CASTRSPDTGELFF
TRBV5-6,TRBJ2-7,NA,few,TGTGCCAGCAGCTTGTCCCGCCGCGAGCAGTACTTC,CASSLSRREQYF
TRBV30,TRBJ1-1,TRBD1,NA,TGTGCCTGGAGGAAAGACAGGGGAAACACTGAAGCTTTCTTT,CAWRKDRGNTEAFF
TRBV5-1,TRBJ1-1,NA,NA,TGCGCCAGCAGCTTGGCGGTGAGCGGGAACACTGAAGCTTTCTTT,CASSLAVSGNTEAFF
TRBV13,TRBJ1-2,NA,few,TGTGCCAGCAGCTCCGGGACGGTTCACTATGGCTACACCTTC,CASSSGTVHYGYTF
TRBV5-6,TRBJ2-1,NA,few,TGTGCCAGCAGCTTGGTGATACTGAGCTCCTACAATGAGCAGTTCTTC,CASSLVILSSYNEQFF
TRBV30,TRBJ1-5,NA,few,TGTGCCTGGAGGGGCTATAGCAATCAGCCCCAGCATTTT,CAWRGYSNQPQHF
TRBV30,TRBJ1-3,TRBD1,NA,TGTGCCTGGAGTACAGGGACAGACACCATATATTTT,CAWSTGTDTIYF
TRBV29-1,TRBJ2-7,TRBD1,NA,TGCAGCGCAGAGAGCCGGGACAGGGGGGATTACGAGCAGTACTTC,CSAESRDRGDYEQYF
TRBV9,TRBJ2-3,TRBD2,NA,TGTGCCAGCAGCGCTGGACTAGCGGGAGTCGGAGATACGCAGTATTTT,CASSAGLAGVGDTQYF
TRBV4-3,TRBJ2-2,NA,NA,TGCGCCAGCAGCCAAGAGCGGGGAACCACCGGGGAGCTGTTTTTT,CASSQERGTTGELFF
TRBV11-2,TRBJ2-7,NA,few,TGTGCCAGCAGCTTAGGAAGGGAATCCTACGAGCAGTACTTC,CASSLGRESYEQYF
TRBV15,TRBJ1-2,NA,NA,TGTGCCACCAGCTTCCTACGGGGGGGCTATGGCTACACCTTC,CATSFLRGGYGYTF
TRBV9,TRBJ2-3,NA,NA,TGTGCCAGCAGCGTAGGGCGGCGGGGATGGGACACAGATACGCAGTATTTT,CASSVGRRGWDTDTQYF
TRBV6-6,TRBJ2-5,NA,NA,TGTGCCAGCAGTTACGGGGGACTCTCGGAGACCCAGTACTTC,CASSYGGLSETQYF
TRBV27,TRBJ1-2,TRBD1,NA,TGTGCCAGCAGTCTCCGGGACAGGGATTTTCCCCGGGGCTACACCTTC,CASSLRDRDFPRGYTF
TRBV4-3,TRBJ2-1,TRBD1,many,TGCGCCAGCAGCCAACAGGGGGAGTACAATGAGCAGTTCTTC,CASSQQGEYNEQFF
TRBV18,TRBJ2-7,TRBD1,many,TGTGCCAGCTCAACTACAGGGGCCGAGCAGTACTTC,CASSTTGAEQYF
TRBV9,TRBJ2-7,TRBD2,few,TGTGCCAGCAGCCCCCGGGGGGAGCCCTCCTACGAGCAGTACTTC,CASSPRGEPSYEQYF
TRBV10-3,TRBJ2-3,NA,few,TGTGCCATCGGTGGGACCTTGACCTACACAGATACGCAGTATTTT,CAIGGTLTYTDTQYF
TRBV5-1,TRBJ2-3,TRBD2,few,TGCGCCAGCAGCGTAGCGGGAGTCTCAGATACGCAGTATTTT,CASSVAGVSDTQYF
TRBV28,TRBJ1-1,NA,few,TGTGCCAGCAGCCTCTTGGACGGTGGAGCTTTCTTT,CASSLLDGGAFF
TRBV5-1,TRBJ2-7,NA,NA,TGCGCCAGCAGCTCTCGAAATGCGAACTACGAGCAGTACTTC,CASSSRNANYEQYF
TRBV9,TRBJ1-2,TRBD1,many,TGTGCCAGCAGCGTTGGGACAGCACCCTCGGGCTATGGCTACACCTTC,CASSVGTAPSGYGYTF
TRBV5-6,TRBJ2-2,TRBD2,NA,TGTGCCAGCAGCTCCCGGGAGGGCCGAGGGGAGCTGTTTTTT,CASSSREGRGELFF
TRBV9,TRBJ2-5,NA,many,TGTGCCAGCAGCGTAGCCCCTAGCCGGGAGACCCAGTACTTC,CASSVAPSRETQYF
TRBV6-5,TRBJ2-7,NA,once,TGTGCCAGCAGTAGGACAGTCTCCTACGAGCAGTACTTC,CASSRTVSYEQYF
TRBV2,TRBJ2-1,NA,many,TGTGCCGGACGAACGGACAATGAGCAGTTCTTC,CAGRTDNEQFF
TRBV5-4,TRBJ2-5,NA,NA,TGTGCCAGCAGCCGTTTGGGCCTACAAGAGACCCAGTACTTC,CASSRLGLQETQYF
TRBV7-2,TRBJ2-6,NA,NA,TGTGCCAGCAGCGAGGCAGCTGGGGCCAACGTCCTGACTTTC,CASSEAAGANVLTF
TRBV28,TRBJ2-2,TRBD1,NA,TGTGCCAGCACCCGGGACAGACAAACCGGGGAGCTGTTTTTT,CASTRDRQTGELFF
TRBV4-2,TRBJ2-1,TRBD2,NA,TGTGCCAGCAGCCAAGCGGCGGGAGGGCCTTGGAATGAGCAGTTCTTC,CASSQAAGGPWNEQFF
TRBV7-9,TRBJ2-7,NA,NA,TGTGCCAGCAGCTTAGGACAGGGAGGCGAGCAGTACTTC,CASSLGQGGEQYF